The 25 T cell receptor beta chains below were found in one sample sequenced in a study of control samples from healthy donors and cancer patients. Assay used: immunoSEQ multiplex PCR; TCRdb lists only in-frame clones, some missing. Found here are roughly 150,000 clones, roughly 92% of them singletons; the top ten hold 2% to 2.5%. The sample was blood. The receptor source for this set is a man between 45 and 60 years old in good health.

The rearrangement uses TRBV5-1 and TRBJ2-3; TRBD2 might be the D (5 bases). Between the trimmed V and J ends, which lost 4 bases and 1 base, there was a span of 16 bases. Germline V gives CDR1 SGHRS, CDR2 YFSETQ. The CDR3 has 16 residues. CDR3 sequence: CASSPQEGSGTDTQYF. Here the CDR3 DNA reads TGCGCCAGCAGCCCCCAAGAGGGCAGCGGCACAGATACGCAGTATTTT. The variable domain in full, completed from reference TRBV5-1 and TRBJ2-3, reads KAGVTQTPRYLIKTRGQQVTLSCSPISGHRSVSWYQQTPGQGLQFLFEYFSETQRNKGNFPGRFSGRQFSNSRSEMNVSTLELGDSALYLCASSPQEGSGTDTQYFGPGTRLTVL.

CDR3 DNA: TGTGCCATCAGCTCCGACAGGGGGCGAGATCAGCCCCAGCATTTT. Amino acids: CAISSDRGRDQPQHF. This chain uses TRBV10-3 with TRBJ1-5; 10 nucleotides align to TRBD1. The CDR3 is 15 residues long. V trimming: 6 bases; J trimming: 5 bases; junction bases outside the gene matches: 7. Germline V gene lookup returns CDR1 ENHRY and CDR2 SYGVKD.

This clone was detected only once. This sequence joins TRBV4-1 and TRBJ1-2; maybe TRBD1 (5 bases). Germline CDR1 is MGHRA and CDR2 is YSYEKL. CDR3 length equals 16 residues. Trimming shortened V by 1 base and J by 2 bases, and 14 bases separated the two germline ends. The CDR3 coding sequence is TGCGCCAGCAGCCAAGTTTATCAGGGCGAAAACTATGGCTACACCTTC. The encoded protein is CASSQVYQGENYGYTF.

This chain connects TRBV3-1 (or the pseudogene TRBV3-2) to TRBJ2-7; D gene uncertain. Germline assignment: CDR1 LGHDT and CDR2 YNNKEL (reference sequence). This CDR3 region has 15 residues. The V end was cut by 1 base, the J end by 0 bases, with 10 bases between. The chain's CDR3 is CASSQVFLRSYEQYF. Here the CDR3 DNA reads TGTGCCAGCAGCCAAGTCTTTCTTCGCTCCTACGAGCAGTACTTC.

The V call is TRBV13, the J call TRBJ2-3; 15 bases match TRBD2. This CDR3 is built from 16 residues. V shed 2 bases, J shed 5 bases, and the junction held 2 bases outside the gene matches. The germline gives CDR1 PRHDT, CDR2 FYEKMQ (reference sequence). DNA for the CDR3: TGTGCCAGCAGCTTACGGACTAGCGGGAGGGGAGATACGCAGTATTTT. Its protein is CASSLRTSGRGDTQYF.

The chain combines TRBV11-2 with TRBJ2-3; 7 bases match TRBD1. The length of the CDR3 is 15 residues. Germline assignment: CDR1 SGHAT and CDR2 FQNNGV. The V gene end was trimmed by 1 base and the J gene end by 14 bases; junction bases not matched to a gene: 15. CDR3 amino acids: CASSLAQTGLSELYF. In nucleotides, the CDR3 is TGTGCCAGCAGCTTAGCACAGACAGGGCTTTCTGAGCTGTATTTT. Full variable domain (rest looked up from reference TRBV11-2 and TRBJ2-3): EAGVAQSPRYKIIEKRQSVAFWCNPISGHATLYWYQQILGQGPKLLIQFQNNGVVDDSQLPKDRFSAERLKGVDSTLKIQPAKLEDSAVYLCASSLAQTGLSELYFGPGTRLTVL.

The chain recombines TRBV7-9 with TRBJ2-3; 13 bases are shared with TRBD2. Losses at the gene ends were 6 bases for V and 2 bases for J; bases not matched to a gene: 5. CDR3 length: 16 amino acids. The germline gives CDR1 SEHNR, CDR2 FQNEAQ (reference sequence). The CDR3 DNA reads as TGTGCCAGCAGACCAGGACTAGCGGGAGCCACAGATACGCAGTATTTT. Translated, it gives CASRPGLAGATDTQYF.

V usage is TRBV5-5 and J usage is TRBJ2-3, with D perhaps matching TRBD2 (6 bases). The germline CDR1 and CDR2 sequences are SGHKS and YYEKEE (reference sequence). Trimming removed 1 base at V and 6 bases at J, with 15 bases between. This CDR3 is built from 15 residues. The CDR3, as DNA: TGTGCCAGCAGCTTGTTGATCGGAGGAGGGGATACGCAGTATTTT. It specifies CASSLLIGGGDTQYF.

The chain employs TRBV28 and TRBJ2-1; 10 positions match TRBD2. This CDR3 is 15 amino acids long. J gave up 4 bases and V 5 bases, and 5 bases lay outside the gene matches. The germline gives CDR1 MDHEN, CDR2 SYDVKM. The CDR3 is CASSTSGNRYNEQFF. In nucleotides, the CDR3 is TGTGCCAGCAGTACTAGCGGGAATAGATACAATGAGCAGTTCTTC.

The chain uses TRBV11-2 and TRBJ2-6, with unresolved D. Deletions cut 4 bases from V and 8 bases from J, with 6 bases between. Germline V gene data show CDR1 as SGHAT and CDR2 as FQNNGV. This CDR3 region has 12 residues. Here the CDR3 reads CASSSQTNVLTF. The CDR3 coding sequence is TGTGCCAGCAGCTCCCAAACCAACGTCCTGACTTTC.

The CDR3 reads CASSSSYSRKPNIEAFF. For the CDR3, the DNA is TGTGCCAGCAGTTCATCTTATTCCAGAAAACCAAATATTGAAGCTTTCTTT. The chain joins TRBV28 to TRBJ1-1; no clear D. Trimming removed 4 bases at V and 7 bases at J, with 25 bases between. The CDR3 consists of 17 residues. In germline, CDR1 is MDHEN, CDR2 SYDVKM.

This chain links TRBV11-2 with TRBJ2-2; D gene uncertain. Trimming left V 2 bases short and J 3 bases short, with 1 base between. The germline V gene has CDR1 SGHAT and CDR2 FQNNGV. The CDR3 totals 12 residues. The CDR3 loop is CASSLHTGELFF. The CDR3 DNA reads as TGTGCCAGCAGCTTACACACCGGGGAGCTGTTTTTT.

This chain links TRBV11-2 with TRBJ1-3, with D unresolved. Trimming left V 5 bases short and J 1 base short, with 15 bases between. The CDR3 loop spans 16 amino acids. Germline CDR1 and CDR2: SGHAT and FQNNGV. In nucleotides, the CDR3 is TGTGCCAGCAGCCCCGCCTGGACGGGATCTGGAAACACCATATATTTT. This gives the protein CASSPAWTGSGNTIYF.

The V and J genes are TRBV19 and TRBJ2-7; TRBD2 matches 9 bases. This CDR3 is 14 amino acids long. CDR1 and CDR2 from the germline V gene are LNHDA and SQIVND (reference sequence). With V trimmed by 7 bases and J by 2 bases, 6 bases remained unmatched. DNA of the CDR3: TGTGCCAGTACTATGGCGGGAGGGCCCTACGAGCAGTACTTC. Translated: CASTMAGGPYEQYF.

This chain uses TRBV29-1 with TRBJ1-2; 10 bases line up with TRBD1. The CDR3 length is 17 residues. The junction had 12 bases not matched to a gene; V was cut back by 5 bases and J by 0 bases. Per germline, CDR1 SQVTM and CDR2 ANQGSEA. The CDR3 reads CSVQAQRGTGANYGYTF. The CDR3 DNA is TGCAGCGTTCAAGCCCAGAGAGGGACAGGGGCTAACTATGGCTACACCTTC.

The CDR3 region is CARRQRGDPKNIQYF. CDR3 sequence (DNA): TGCGCCAGACGACAGCGGGGGGACCCAAAGAACATTCAGTACTTC. V is TRBV5-1 and J is TRBJ2-4, with 9 bases identical to TRBD2. CDR3 size: 15 residues. Germline loops: CDR1 SGHRS, CDR2 YFSETQ. V trimming: 8 bases; J trimming: 7 bases; junction bases outside the gene matches: 13.

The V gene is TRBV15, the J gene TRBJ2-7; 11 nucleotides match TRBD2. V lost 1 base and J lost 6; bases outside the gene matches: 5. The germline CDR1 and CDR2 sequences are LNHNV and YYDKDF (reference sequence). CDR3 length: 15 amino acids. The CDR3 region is CATSRVLAGVVEQYF. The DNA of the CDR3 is TGTGCCACCAGCAGAGTACTAGCGGGAGTCGTCGAGCAGTACTTC.

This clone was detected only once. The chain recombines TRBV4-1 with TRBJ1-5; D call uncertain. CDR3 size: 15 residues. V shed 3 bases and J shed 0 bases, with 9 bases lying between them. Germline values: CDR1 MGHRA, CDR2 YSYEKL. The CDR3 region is CASSHLGLSNQPQHF. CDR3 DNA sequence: TGCGCCAGCAGCCACCTCGGCCTTAGCAATCAGCCCCAGCATTTT.

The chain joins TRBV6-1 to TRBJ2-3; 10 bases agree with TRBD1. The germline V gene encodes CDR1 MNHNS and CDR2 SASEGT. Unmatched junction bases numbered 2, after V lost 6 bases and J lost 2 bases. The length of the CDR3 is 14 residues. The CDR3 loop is CASSDRGPTDTQYF. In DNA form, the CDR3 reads TGTGCCAGCAGCGACAGGGGGCCCACAGATACGCAGTATTTT.

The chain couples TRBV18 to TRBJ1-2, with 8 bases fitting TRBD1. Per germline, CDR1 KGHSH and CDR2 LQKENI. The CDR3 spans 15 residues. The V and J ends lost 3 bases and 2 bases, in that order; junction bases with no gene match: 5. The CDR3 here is CASSPTTGGNYGYTF. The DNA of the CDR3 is TGTGCCAGCTCACCTACAACAGGGGGGAACTATGGCTACACCTTC.

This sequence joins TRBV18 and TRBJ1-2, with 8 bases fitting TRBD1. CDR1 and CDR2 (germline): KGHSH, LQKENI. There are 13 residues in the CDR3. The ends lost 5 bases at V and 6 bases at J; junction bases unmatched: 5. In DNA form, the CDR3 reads TGTGCCAGCTCAGCGACAGGGGTCGATGGCTACACCTTC. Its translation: CASSATGVDGYTF.

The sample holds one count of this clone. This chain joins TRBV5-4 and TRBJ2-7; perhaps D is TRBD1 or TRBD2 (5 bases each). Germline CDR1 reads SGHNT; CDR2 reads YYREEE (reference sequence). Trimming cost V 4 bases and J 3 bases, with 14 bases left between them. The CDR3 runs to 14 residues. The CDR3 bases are TGTGCCAGCAGCACCGGACGGGGCAACTACGAGCAGTACTTC. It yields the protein CASSTGRGNYEQYF. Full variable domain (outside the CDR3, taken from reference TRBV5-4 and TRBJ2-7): ETGVTQSPTHLIKTRGQQVTLRCSSQSGHNTVSWYQQALGQGPQFIFQYYREEENGRGNFPPRFSGLQFPNYSSELNVNALELDDSALYLCASSTGRGNYEQYFGPGTRLTVT.

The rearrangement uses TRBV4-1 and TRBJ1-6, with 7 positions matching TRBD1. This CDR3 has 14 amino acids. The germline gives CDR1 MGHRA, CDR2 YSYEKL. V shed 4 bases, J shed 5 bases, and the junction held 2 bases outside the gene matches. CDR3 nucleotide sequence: TGCGCCAGCAGCCGGGACAGTAATAATTCACCCCTCCACTTT. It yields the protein CASSRDSNNSPLHF.

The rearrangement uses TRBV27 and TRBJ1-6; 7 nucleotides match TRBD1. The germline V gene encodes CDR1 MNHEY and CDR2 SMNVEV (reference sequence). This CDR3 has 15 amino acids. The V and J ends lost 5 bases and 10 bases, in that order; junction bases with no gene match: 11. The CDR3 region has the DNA TGTGCCAGCAGTCCTAACGACAGGGATGGATCACCCCTCCACTTT. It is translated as CASSPNDRDGSPLHF.

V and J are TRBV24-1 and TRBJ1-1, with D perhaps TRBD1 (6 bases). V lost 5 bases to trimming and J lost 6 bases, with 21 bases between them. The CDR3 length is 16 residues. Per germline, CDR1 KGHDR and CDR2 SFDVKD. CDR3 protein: CATSGDTGSGLSEAFF. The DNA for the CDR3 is TGTGCCACCAGTGGGGATACAGGGAGTGGTTTGTCTGAAGCTTTCTTT.